These T cell receptor beta chains were read from a single sample in a study of blood T cell repertoires in COVID-19. Sequenced by immunoSEQ multiplex PCR; TCRdb stores in-frame clones only, minus some. This sample has some 200,000 clones, with roughly 84% found just once. The sample consisted of PBMCs or T cells enriched from blood (not recorded which). The origin of the receptors is a man aged 25 to 45 in a cohort exposed to, infected with or recovered from COVID-19 (not recorded which). Each CDR3 is given without its conserved first and last residue. The D gene is left open where the match is weak.

TRBV28	TRBJ1-2	TRBD1	ASIALGTGLGGYT
TRBV7-9	TRBJ2-2	TRBD2	ASSLFSGSFTGELF
TRBV14	TRBJ1-3	NA	ASSRNHRTNSGNTIY
TRBV20-1	TRBJ1-2	TRBD1	SASERGQGGDGYT
TRBV7-2	TRBJ2-3	TRBD2	ASSLAGGPGDTQY
TRBV6-5	TRBJ1-2	NA	ASTVRRGYGYT
TRBV7-3	TRBJ2-1	NA	ASSGAKDAYNEQF
TRBV6-4	TRBJ2-7	TRBD2	ASILAGTSGPYEQY
TRBV5-1	TRBJ2-7	TRBD2	ASSWGLAGGRTYEQY
TRBV7-3	TRBJ2-5	TRBD2	ASSLRSTSGRETQY
TRBV2	TRBJ1-1	NA	ATIPAGDTEAF
TRBV7-2	TRBJ2-3	NA	ASSFEATSTDTQY
TRBV6-5	TRBJ1-2	TRBD1	ASRPQDRGLDGYT
TRBV7-6	TRBJ2-1	TRBD2	ASSSTWGRVIEQF
TRBV7-9	TRBJ2-5	TRBD1	ASSSRDRGYQETQY
TRBV6-5	TRBJ2-7	TRBD1	ASSYRLTGAPYEQY
TRBV4-1	TRBJ1-4	TRBD1	ASSPQSPGQEKLF
TRBV3-1/TRBV3-2	TRBJ1-3	TRBD1	ASSLVRTGVGNTIY
TRBV4-1	TRBJ2-2	TRBD1	ASSTTGGRTGELF
TRBV9	TRBJ2-1	NA	ASSAGLLDEQF
TRBV25-1	TRBJ2-1	TRBD2	ASSPLAGPYNEQF
TRBV29-1	TRBJ1-4	TRBD1	SVGQGSNEKLF
TRBV5-5	TRBJ1-6	NA	ASSLAEPDSPLH
TRBV5-1	TRBJ2-1	NA	ASSLVPSDEQF
TRBV6-5	TRBJ2-7	NA	ASSYWRGYEQY
TRBV6-5	TRBJ2-2	TRBD1	ASSFQGVGETGELF
TRBV7-9	TRBJ1-1	NA	ASSLSLRLNTEAF
TRBV28	TRBJ2-2	TRBD1	ASSFYILRNGQGTSNTGELF
TRBV7-8	TRBJ2-3	NA	ASSLAFSRGRVRTDTQY
TRBV4-2	TRBJ1-1	TRBD1	ASSQDYGQGLFAF
TRBV6-2/TRBV6-3	TRBJ2-2	TRBD2	ASSGTSGRANTGELF